This T cell receptor beta chain was identified in a study of T cell responses to AZD1222 COVID-19 vaccine. On the study more broadly: Both about-4-week and about-12-week second-dose recipients were combined.

A note on this clone: Antigen unknown.

The CDR3 is 15 residues long. Germline CDR1 is MNHEY and CDR2 is SMNVEV (reference sequence). The junction had 4 bases not matched to a gene; V was cut back by 3 bases and J by 7 bases. TCRdb keeps only in-frame clones here, not all; method: immunoSEQ multiplex PCR. The repertoire holds over 100,000 clones, roughly nine tenths seen once, with around 1.5% in the top ten. Study conclusions and caveats: Seropositive status at baseline applied to only five or six AZD1222 recipients. Clonal diversity was possibly underestimated, and the donors were mostly white British, with more females. Spike-specific TCR breadth and depth were elevated following two AZD1222 doses.

The chain is built from TRBV27 and TRBJ1-6; TRBD1 matches at 9 bases. This receptor was taken from an adult in good health. This specimen was peripheral blood, taken on day 0 of AZD1222 vaccination. CDR3 in DNA: TGTGCCAGCAGTTTCTCACAGGGGGCCAATTCACCCCTCCACTTT. This encodes CASSFSQGANSPLHF.